This TCR beta chain comes out of a study of technical replicates of blood from a handful of donors. Data came from immunoSEQ multiplex PCR; TCRdb stores just in-frame clones and leaves some out. Among about 75,000 clones listed, approximately 97% were seen once. The CDR3 sequence is 14 residues long. Trimming cost V 4 bases and J 6 bases; bases outside gene matches: 6. The germline V gene has CDR1 SGHRS and CDR2 YFSETQ. The V gene is TRBV5-1, the J gene TRBJ2-1; 8 nucleotides agree with TRBD1. This clonotype was sampled from a human donor in good health. The sequenced sample consisted of T cells isolated from PBMCs. This CDR3 reads CASSRDRGSNEQFF. The DNA for the CDR3 is TGCGCCAGCAGCCGAGACAGGGGATCCAATGAGCAGTTCTTC. Complete variable domain (other parts from reference TRBV5-1 and TRBJ2-1): KAGVTQTPRYLIKTRGQQVTLSCSPISGHRSVSWYQQTPGQGLQFLFEYFSETQRNKGNFPGRFSGRQFSNSRSEMNVSTLELGDSALYLCASSRDRGSNEQFFGPGTRLTVL.